This TCR beta chain appears in the sequencing data of a study of shared clonotypes between healthy human individuals. Sequenced by immunoSEQ multiplex PCR; TCRdb stores in-frame clones only, minus some. The sample gives about 960,000 clones, approximately 80% of which show up once; approximately 1.5% is in the top ten. In the CD4+ fraction, cells were divided into CD45RA+ naive and CD45RA-negative memory subsets. Sequencing was performed on memory CD4+ T cells sorted from blood. Subset specified: CD45RA-negative fraction. The source is a man aged 18-30 years in good health.

CDR3 region: CASSATATFNEKLFF. CDR3 DNA: TGTGCCAGCAGCGCCACAGCGACTTTTAATGAAAAACTGTTTTTT. The V gene is TRBV2, the J gene TRBJ1-4; D not resolved. V was cut by 6 bases and J by 4 bases, with 15 bases left in between. The CDR3 contains 15 residues. CDR1 is SNHLY, CDR2 FYNNEI, per germline.